This paragraph reports one TCR beta chain. The antigen is undetermined. This record belongs to a study of radiotherapy plus CTLA-4 blockade in lung cancer. Across the study: Patients showed objective responses in about 20% of cases and disease control in about 30%.

Method: immunoSEQ multiplex PCR; TCRdb's copy keeps in-frame clones and lacks some. The sample consists of about 88,000 clones, roughly 70% of them appearing once. Chemo-refractory metastatic non-small-cell lung cancer patients were treated with focal radiation plus CTLA-4 blockade with ipilimumab. This CDR3 is 15 amino acids long. V shed 1 base and J shed 6 bases, with 15 bases lying between them. Germline V gene data show CDR1 as MNHNS and CDR2 as SASEGT. Findings of the study overall: How blood T cell clones changed early, along with interferon-beta, reportedly forecast response best. TCR clones from tumors expanded in blood after radiotherapy plus ipilimumab.

Specimen: peripheral blood, collected from a patient treated with radiotherapy plus ipilimumab. This chain uses TRBV6-1 with TRBJ1-2; weak D call: TRBD1 (5 bases). The receptor was derived from a human donor with non-small cell lung cancer that progressed on radiotherapy plus ipilimumab. CDR3 nucleotides: TGTGCCAGCAGTGAAGGGGGCGGGTTAACCCATGGCTACACCTTC. Encoded protein: CASSEGGGLTHGYTF.